The sequence of this T cell receptor (beta chain) was determined in a study of cytomegalovirus exposure and HLA in healthy donors. Study results and caveats: A classifier reportedly called cytomegalovirus status with high sensitivity and specificity. No immune exposure information besides CMV serostatus was available.

The primer mix had 60 Vbeta and 13 Jbeta primers. Assay used: immunoSEQ multiplex PCR; TCRdb lists only in-frame clones, some missing. The sample shows 100,000 or so clones, roughly 77% of them seen only once. In the case of this clone: Its antigen is currently unknown.

This CDR3 is 14 amino acids long. Germline V gene sequence: CDR1 MNHEY, CDR2 SMNVEV (reference sequence). Trimming removed 10 bases from V and 9 bases from J; junction bases left unmatched: 11. This chain connects TRBV27 to TRBJ1-6, with 8 bases matching TRBD1. This receptor was identified in a woman aged 45-59 years in good health and CMV-seropositive. Source material: PBMCs. The DNA for the CDR3 is TGTGCCACCCGCAGGGGGCGCGACAGTTCACCCCTCCACTTT. This translates into CATRRGRDSSPLHF.